These T cell receptor beta chains were read from a single sample in a study of brain T cells in children with intractable seizures. Sequencing was performed with immunoSEQ multiplex PCR; in TCRdb, only in-frame clones are kept and a portion is missing. The data contain about 340,000 clones, over 90% of them singletons. Source: peripheral blood, taken roughly 5 months after surgery. The receptor source for this set is a boy younger than two with tuberous sclerosis and intractable seizures. Both conserved end residues are part of each CDR3.

CDR3 protein | V gene
CASSDRQYSNQPQHF | TRBV2
CASNTLGEKLFF | TRBV19
CASVVSYTEAFF | TRBV7-3
CASGLLNYGYTF | TRBV2
CASSPDGSSYEQYF | TRBV4-2
CASSARDRGGEEQFF | TRBV5-1
CASSLIGGRETQYF | TRBV7-3
CASSHLGQRGKDEQYF | TRBV27
CASTGRTSWGYNEQFF | TRBV27
CASSPPAPSNTDTQYF | TRBV27
CASSQDRNRGLNQPQHF | TRBV4-1
CASSLVGRGMGTEAFF | TRBV7-8
CASSHVAGYEQFF | TRBV25-1
CASGPGTEEDTQYF | TRBV12-5
CASSAGGNGNSPLHF | TRBV5-1
CASSYGQGGESYF | TRBV6-6
CASSQDRGSNSPLHF | TRBV6-6
CASSSRPGFHNTGELFF | TRBV11-2
CATSDSRGYEQYF | TRBV24-1
CASGLSGGEETQYF | TRBV12-5
CASSEALRGGSQETQYF | TRBV6-1
CASSESGGAADTQYF | TRBV6-1
CASSQDRRTGRAFF | TRBV3-1/TRBV3-2
CASTGGLYNEQFF | TRBV6-6
CASSLGSTAYEQYF | TRBV7-8
CASSSRAGVNNSPLHF | TRBV6-5
CATSREVGRATNEKLFF | TRBV15